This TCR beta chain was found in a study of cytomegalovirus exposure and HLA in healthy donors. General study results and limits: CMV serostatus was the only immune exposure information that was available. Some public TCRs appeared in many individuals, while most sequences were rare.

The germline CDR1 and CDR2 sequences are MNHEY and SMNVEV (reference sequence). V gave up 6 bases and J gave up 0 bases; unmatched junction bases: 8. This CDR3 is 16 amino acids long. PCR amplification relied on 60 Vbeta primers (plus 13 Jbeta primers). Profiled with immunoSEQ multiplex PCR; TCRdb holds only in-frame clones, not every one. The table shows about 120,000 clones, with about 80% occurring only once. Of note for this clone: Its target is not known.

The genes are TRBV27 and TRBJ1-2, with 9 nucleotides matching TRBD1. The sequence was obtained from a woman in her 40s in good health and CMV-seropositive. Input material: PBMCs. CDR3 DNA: TGTGCCAGCAGCCAGCACCGACAGGGGGCTAACTATGGCTACACCTTC. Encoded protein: CASSQHRQGANYGYTF.